The clone carrying this TCR beta chain was seen only a few times. Its target is not known. The entry originates in a study of cytomegalovirus exposure and HLA in healthy donors. Study background: Among about 380 genotyped donors, roughly 81% fell in the Caucasian-associated ancestry cluster. Study results and limitations: As a later analysis showed, several of the most significant clusters appeared to be linked to common viral pathogens. Across donors, presence/absence analyses took sequencing depth to be roughly uniform.

The germline V gene has CDR1 SGHTA and CDR2 FQGNSA. The CDR3 length is 16 residues. The V gene end was trimmed by 2 bases and the J gene end by 2 bases; junction bases not matched to a gene: 7. Vbeta (60) and Jbeta (13) primers were used in the PCR. The protocol was immunoSEQ multiplex PCR, while the TCRdb copy is restricted to in-frame clones and leaves out a portion. The data hold about 76,000 clones, with roughly two thirds observed a single time. This TCR derives from a woman in her forties in good health and CMV-seropositive. Sequences were obtained from PBMCs. This chain links TRBV7-2 with TRBJ2-3, with 7 nucleotides matching TRBD2. This CDR3 reads CASSLRAAGSTDTQYF. Written as DNA, the CDR3 is TGTGCCAGCAGCTTAAGGGCAGCGGGATCCACAGATACGCAGTATTTT. The full variable domain, its missing parts supplied by reference TRBV7-2 and TRBJ2-3, is GAGVSQSPSNKVTEKGKDVELRCDPISGHTALYWYRQSLGQGLEFLIYFQGNSAPDKSGLPSDRFSAERTGGSVSTLTIQRTQQEDSAVYLCASSLRAAGSTDTQYFGPGTRLTVL.